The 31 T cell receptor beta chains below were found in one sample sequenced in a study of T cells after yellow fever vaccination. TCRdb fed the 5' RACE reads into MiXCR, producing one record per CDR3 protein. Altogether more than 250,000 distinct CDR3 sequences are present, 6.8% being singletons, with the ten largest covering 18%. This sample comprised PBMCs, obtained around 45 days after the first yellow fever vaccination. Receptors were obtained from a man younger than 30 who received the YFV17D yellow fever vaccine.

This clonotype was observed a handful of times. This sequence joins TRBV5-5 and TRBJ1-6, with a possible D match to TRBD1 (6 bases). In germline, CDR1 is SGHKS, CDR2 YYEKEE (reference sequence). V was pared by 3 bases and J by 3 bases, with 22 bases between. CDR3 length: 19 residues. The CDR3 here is CASSSEGAWGLHYNSPLHF. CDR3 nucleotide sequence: TGTGCCAGCAGCTCGGAAGGGGCGTGGGGGCTCCACTATAATTCACCCCTCCACTTT.

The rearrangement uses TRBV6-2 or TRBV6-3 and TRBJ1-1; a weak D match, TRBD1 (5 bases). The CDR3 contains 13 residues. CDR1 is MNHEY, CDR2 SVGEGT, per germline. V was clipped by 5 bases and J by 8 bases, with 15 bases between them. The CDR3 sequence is CASSPRVYQEAFF. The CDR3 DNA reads TGTGCCAGCAGTCCCAGGGTTTACCAAGAAGCTTTCTTT.

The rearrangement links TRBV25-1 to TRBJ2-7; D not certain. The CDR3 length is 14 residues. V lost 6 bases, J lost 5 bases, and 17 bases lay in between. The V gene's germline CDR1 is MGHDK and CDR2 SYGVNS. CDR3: CASRENMGPDEQYF. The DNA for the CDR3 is TGTGCCAGCAGGGAAAACATGGGCCCGGACGAGCAGTACTTC.

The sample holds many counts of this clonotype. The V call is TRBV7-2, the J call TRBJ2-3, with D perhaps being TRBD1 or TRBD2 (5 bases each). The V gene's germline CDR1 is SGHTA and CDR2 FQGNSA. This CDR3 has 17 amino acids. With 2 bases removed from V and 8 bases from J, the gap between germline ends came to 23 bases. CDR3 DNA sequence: TGTGCCAGCAGCTTAAGGTTCCCCTGGACTCCAAGGGGTACGCAGTATTTT. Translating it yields CASSLRFPWTPRGTQYF.

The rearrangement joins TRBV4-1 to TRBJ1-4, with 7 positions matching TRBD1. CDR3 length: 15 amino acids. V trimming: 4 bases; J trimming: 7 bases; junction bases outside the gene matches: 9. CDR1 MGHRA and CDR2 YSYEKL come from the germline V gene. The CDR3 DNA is TGCGCCAGCAGCCGACAGGGTGCATGGGTTGAAAAACTGTTTTTT. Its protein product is CASSRQGAWVEKLFF.

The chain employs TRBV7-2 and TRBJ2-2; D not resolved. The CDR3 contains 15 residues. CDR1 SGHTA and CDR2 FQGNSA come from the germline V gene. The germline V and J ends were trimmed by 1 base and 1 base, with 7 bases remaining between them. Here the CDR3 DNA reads TGTGCCAGCAGCTTAGAAGGCAGGAACACCGGGGAGCTGTTTTTT. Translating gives CASSLEGRNTGELFF.

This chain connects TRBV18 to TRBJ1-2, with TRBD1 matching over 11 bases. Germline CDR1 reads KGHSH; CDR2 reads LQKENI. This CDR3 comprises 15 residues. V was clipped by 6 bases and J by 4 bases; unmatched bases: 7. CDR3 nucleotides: TGTGCCAGCTCGGCGGACAGGGGGCCCCTCTATGGCTACACCTTC. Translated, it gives CASSADRGPLYGYTF. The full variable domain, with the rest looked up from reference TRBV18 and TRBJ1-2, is NAGVMQNPRHLVRRRGQEARLRCSPMKGHSHVYWYRQLPEEGLKFMVYLQKENIIDESGMPKERFSAEFPKEGPSILRIQQVVRGDSAAYFCASSADRGPLYGYTFGSGTRLTVV.

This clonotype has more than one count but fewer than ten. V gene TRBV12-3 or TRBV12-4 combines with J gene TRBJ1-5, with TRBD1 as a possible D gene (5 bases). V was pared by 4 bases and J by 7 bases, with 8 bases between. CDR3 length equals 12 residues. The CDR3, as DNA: TGTGCCAGCAGTTGGACAAGCCAGCCCCAGCATTTT. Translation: CASSWTSQPQHF.

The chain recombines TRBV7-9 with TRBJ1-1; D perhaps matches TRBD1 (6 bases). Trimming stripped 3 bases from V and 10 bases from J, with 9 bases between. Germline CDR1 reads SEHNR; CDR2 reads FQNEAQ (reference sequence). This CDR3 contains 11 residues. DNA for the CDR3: TGTGCCAGCAGCTTTGGCAGGGGAGCTTTCTTT. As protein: CASSFGRGAFF.

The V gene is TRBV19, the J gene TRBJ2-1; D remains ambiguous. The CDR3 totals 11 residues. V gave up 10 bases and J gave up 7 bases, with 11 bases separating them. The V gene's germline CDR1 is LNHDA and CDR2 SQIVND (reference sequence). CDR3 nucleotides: TGTGCCACCGAATCAGCGAATGAGCAGTTCTTC. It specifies CATESANEQFF.

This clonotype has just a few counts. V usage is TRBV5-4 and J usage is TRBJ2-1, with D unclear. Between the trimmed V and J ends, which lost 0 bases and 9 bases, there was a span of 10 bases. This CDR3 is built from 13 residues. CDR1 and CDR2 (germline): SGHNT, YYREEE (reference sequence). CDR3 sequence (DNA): TGTGCCAGCAGCTTGGCCGGCGGAACTGAGCAGTTCTTC. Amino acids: CASSLAGGTEQFF.

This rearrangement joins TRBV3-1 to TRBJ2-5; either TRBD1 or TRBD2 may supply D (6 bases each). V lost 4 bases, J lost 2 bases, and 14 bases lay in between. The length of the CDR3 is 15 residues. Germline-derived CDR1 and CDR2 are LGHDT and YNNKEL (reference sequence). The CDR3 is CASSPAGGDQETQYF. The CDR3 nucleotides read TGTGCCAGCAGCCCTGCCGGGGGCGATCAAGAGACCCAGTACTTC.

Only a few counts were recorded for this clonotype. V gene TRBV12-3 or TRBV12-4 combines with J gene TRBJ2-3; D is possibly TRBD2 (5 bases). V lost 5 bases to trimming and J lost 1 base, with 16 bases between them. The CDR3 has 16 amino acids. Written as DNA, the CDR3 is TGTGCCAGCAGTCTGAGGGCCGGGTCGGGCACAGATACGCAGTATTTT. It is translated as CASSLRAGSGTDTQYF.

The CDR3 region is CSVPRQGSYTF. The CDR3 DNA is TGCAGTGTCCCCCGCCAGGGGAGCTACACCTTC. This chain uses TRBV20-1 with TRBJ1-2; D might be TRBD1 (6 bases). This CDR3 comprises 11 residues. V was pared by 7 bases and J by 9 bases, with 15 bases between. Germline lookup yields CDR1 DFQATT and CDR2 SNEGSKA (reference sequence).

The CDR3 region is CASSLDPQGAREKLFF. CDR3 coding DNA: TGTGCCAGCAGCTTAGACCCACAGGGGGCAAGGGAAAAACTGTTTTTT. The chain couples TRBV7-2 to TRBJ1-4, with 9 bases identical to TRBD1. Germline V CDR1 and CDR2: SGHTA, FQGNSA. The V segment lost 1 base and the J segment 8 bases; nucleotides outside the gene matches: 8. CDR3 length: 16 amino acids.

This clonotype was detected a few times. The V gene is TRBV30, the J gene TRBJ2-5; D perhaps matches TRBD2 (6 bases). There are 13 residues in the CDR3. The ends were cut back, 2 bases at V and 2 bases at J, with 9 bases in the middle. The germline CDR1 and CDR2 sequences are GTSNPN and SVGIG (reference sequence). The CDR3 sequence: CAWSPGGQETQYF. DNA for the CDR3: TGTGCCTGGAGTCCTGGGGGGCAAGAGACCCAGTACTTC.

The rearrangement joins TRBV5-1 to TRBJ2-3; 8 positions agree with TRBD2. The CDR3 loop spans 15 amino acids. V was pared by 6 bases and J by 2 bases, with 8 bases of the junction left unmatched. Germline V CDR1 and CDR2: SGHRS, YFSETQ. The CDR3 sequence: CASIVGAGATDTQYF. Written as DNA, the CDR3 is TGCGCCAGCATAGTCGGAGCGGGGGCCACAGATACGCAGTATTTT.

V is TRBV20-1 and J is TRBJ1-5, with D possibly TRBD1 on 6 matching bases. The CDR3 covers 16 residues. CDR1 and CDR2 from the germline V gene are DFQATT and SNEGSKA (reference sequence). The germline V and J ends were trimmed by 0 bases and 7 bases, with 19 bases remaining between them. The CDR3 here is CSARDRVRGNQQPQHF. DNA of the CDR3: TGCAGTGCTAGAGATCGCGTCAGGGGAAATCAACAGCCCCAGCATTTT.

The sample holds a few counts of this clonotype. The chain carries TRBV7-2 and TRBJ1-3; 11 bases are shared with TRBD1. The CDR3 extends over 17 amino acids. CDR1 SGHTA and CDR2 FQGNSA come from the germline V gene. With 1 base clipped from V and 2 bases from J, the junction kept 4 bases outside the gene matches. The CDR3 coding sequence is TGTGCCAGCAGCTTAGGGACAGGGGGCCAACCTGGAAACACCATATATTTT. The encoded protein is CASSLGTGGQPGNTIYF.

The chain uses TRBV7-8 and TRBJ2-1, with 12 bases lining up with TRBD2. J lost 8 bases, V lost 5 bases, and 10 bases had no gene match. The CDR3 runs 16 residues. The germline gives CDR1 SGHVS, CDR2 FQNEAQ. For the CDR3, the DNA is TGTGCCAGCAGCAGGTGGGGACTAGCGGGTGGTTATGAGCAGTTCTTC. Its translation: CASSRWGLAGGYEQFF.

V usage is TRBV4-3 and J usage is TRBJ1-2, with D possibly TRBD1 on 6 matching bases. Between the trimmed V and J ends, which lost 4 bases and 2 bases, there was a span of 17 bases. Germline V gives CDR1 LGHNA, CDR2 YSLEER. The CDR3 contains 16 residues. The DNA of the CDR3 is TGCGCCAGCAGCCGAACATTCTCGAGGGGGAACTATGGCTACACCTTC. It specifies CASSRTFSRGNYGYTF.

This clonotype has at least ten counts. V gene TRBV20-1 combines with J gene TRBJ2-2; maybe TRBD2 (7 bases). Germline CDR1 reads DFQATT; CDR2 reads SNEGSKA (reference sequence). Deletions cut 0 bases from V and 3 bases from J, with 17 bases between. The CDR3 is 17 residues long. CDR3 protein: CSARDPGAGAHTGELFF. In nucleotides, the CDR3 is TGCAGTGCTAGAGACCCAGGGGCGGGGGCCCACACCGGGGAGCTGTTTTTT.

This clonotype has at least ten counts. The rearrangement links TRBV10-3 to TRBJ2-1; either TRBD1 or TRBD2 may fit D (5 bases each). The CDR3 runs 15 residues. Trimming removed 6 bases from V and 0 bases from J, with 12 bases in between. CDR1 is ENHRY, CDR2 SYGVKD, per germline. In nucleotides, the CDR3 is TGTGCCATCAGAGGGACGGGAAGCTCCTACAATGAGCAGTTCTTC. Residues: CAIRGTGSSYNEQFF.

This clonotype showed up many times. The CDR3 spells CASSFSGTSGPEQFF. CDR3 in DNA: TGCGCCAGCAGCTTCTCCGGGACTAGCGGACCAGAGCAGTTCTTC. The chain joins TRBV5-1 to TRBJ2-1; 11 nucleotides match TRBD2. Germline V gene data show CDR1 as SGHRS and CDR2 as YFSETQ. The CDR3 loop spans 15 amino acids. The J segment lost 10 bases and the V segment lost 2 bases, leaving 8 bases of the junction unmatched.

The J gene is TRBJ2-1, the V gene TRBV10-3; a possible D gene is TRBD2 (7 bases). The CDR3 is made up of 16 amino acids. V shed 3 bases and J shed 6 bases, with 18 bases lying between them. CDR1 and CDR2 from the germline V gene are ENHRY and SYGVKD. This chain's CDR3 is CAISELRGGPLNEQFF. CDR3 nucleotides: TGTGCCATCAGTGAATTGAGGGGGGGCCCTCTCAATGAGCAGTTCTTC.

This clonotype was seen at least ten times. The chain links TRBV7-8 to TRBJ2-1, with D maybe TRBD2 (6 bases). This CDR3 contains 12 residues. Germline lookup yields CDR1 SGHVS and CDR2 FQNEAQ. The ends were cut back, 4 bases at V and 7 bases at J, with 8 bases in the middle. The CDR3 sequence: CASSSGGNEQFF. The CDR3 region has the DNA TGTGCCAGCAGCTCCGGGGGAAATGAGCAGTTCTTC.

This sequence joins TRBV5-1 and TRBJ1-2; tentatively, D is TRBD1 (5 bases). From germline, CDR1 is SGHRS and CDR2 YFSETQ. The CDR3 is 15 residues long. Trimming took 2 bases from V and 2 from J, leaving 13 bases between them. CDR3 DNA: TGCGCCAGCAGCTTTTCCGGGACCGAGAACTATGGCTACACCTTC. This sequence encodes CASSFSGTENYGYTF.

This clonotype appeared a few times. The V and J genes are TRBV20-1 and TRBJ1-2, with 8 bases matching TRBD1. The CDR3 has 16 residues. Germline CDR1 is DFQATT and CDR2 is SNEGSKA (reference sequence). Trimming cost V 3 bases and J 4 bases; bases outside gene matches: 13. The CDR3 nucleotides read TGCAGTGCTAGTCGGCAGGGGGCTGTTCGGGGCTATGGCTACACCTTC. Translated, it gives CSASRQGAVRGYGYTF.

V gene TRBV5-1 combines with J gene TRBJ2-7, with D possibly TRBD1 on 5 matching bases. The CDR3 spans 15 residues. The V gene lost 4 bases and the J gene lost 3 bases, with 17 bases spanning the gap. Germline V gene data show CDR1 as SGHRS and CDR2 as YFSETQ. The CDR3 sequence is CASSLDLTANYEQYF. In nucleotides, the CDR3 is TGCGCCAGCAGCCTAGACTTGACAGCAAACTACGAGCAGTACTTC.

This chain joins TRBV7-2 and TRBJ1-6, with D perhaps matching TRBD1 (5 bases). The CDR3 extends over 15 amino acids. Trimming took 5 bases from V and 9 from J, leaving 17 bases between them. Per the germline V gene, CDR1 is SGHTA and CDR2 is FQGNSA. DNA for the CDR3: TGTGCCAGCAGCCCCGGGGCTGGGCCGGGTTCACCCCTCCACTTT. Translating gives CASSPGAGPGSPLHF.

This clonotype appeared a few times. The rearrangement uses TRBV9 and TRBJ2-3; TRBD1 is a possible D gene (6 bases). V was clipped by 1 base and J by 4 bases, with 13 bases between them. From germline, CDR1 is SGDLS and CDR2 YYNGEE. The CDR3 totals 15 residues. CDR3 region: CASSVNTGSPDTQYF. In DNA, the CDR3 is TGTGCCAGCAGCGTAAACACAGGGAGTCCAGATACGCAGTATTTT. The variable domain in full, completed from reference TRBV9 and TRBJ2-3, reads DSGVTQTPKHLITATGQRVTLRCSPRSGDLSVYWYQQSLDQGLQFLIQYYNGEERAKGNILERFSAQQFPDLHSELNLSSLELGDSALYFCASSVNTGSPDTQYFGPGTRLTVL.